These T cell receptor beta chains were read from a single sample in a study of OX40 agonist ivuxolimab in advanced cancers. Assay: immunoSEQ multiplex PCR; the TCRdb copy retains only in-frame clones and omits some. The sample includes 45,000 or so clones, roughly 87% of them seen just once. The sample was CD4+ or CD8+ T cells sorted from blood, taken in a trial of the OX40 agonist ivuxolimab. These receptors came from an adult with an advanced solid tumor such as melanoma, head and neck, liver or kidney cancer. Each CDR3 is given with its conserved first and last residue. D genes are given only for firm matches. Size is stated for part of the rows, as once, few or many counts, or as a class when the clone is expanded.

CDR3 protein	CDR3 DNA	CDR3 length	V gene	J gene	D gene	clone size
CASSEAGGSYGYTF	TGTGCCAGCAGTGAAGCTGGGGGGTCCTATGGCTACACCTTC	14	TRBV2	TRBJ1-2	.	.
CASSLEGEKGTEAFF	TGTGCCAGCAGTTTAGAGGGGGAAAAGGGCACTGAAGCTTTCTTT	15	TRBV27	TRBJ1-1	.	.
CASSSGTRGDIQYF	TGTGCCAGCAGCTCCGGGACCCGCGGCGACATTCAGTACTTC	14	TRBV9	TRBJ2-4	.	.
CASSVGTGVNTEAFF	TGTGCCAGCAGCGTAGGAACAGGGGTGAACACTGAAGCTTTCTTT	15	TRBV9	TRBJ1-1	TRBD1	.
CASSYHRTGSGGELFF	TGTGCCAGCAGTTACCATCGGACAGGGTCGGGCGGGGAGCTGTTTTTT	16	TRBV6-5	TRBJ2-2	TRBD1	.
CASSDQRAVHGYTF	TGTGCCAGCAGTGACCAGAGGGCGGTTCACGGCTACACCTTC	14	TRBV2	TRBJ1-2	.	few
CASSIGLEGSYEQYF	TGTGCCAGTAGTATCGGGCTAGAGGGCTCCTACGAGCAGTACTTC	15	TRBV19	TRBJ2-7	.	.
CASMDRNYEQYF	TGTGCCAGCATGGACAGGAACTACGAGCAGTACTTC	12	TRBV13	TRBJ2-7	TRBD1	.
CASSPGQGPGELFF	TGTGCCAGCAGCCCCGGACAGGGCCCCGGGGAGCTGTTTTTT	14	TRBV7-3	TRBJ2-2	TRBD1	.
CAWSEDTGYEQYF	TGTGCCTGGAGTGAGGACACTGGCTACGAGCAGTACTTC	13	TRBV30	TRBJ2-7	.	few
CASSLTGFEQYF	TGTGCCAGCAGCCTGACAGGGTTCGAGCAGTACTTC	12	TRBV6-5	TRBJ2-7	TRBD1	.
CASSHLGANEQYF	TGTGCCAGCAGCCACCTAGGCGCAAACGAGCAGTACTTC	13	TRBV7-6	TRBJ2-7	.	few
CASSTPMAYNEQFF	TGTGCCAGCAGTACCCCGATGGCCTACAATGAGCAGTTCTTC	14	TRBV6-6	TRBJ2-1	.	.
CASSFGDTDDYGYTF	TGTGCCAGCAGTTTCGGCGACACGGACGACTATGGCTACACCTTC	15	TRBV6-6	TRBJ1-2	.	.
CASSLGISGANVLTF	TGTGCCAGCAGCTTAGGCATCTCTGGGGCCAACGTCCTGACTTTC	15	TRBV11-2	TRBJ2-6	.	.
CASTGTVPNEQFF	TGTGCCAGCACCGGGACAGTCCCTAATGAGCAGTTCTTC	13	TRBV2	TRBJ2-1	TRBD1	.
CASSLAGEPQHF	TGTGCCAGCAGCTTAGCGGGGGAGCCCCAGCATTTT	12	TRBV7-9	TRBJ1-5	.	.
CASRRTGGRQPQHF	TGTGCCAGCAGGAGAACAGGGGGCCGCCAGCCCCAGCATTTT	14	TRBV7-6	TRBJ1-5	TRBD1	.
CASSRTGGLNTEAFF	TGTGCCAGCAGCAGGACAGGGGGCCTGAACACTGAAGCTTTCTTT	15	TRBV9	TRBJ1-1	TRBD1	.
CASSFARGGNYGYTF	TGTGCCAGCAGCTTCGCCCGGGGGGGCAACTATGGCTACACCTTC	15	TRBV7-9	TRBJ1-2	.	.
CAIKGTGGPTSYEQYF	TGTGCCATCAAGGGGACAGGGGGCCCCACTTCCTACGAGCAGTACTTC	16	TRBV10-3	TRBJ2-7	TRBD1	.
CASSPERGNIEKLFF	TGTGCCAGCAGTCCTGAGCGGGGGAACATTGAAAAACTGTTTTTT	15	TRBV7-8	TRBJ1-4	.	medium-sized
CASTGGTNEKLFF	TGTGCTAGTACGGGGGGGACTAATGAAAAACTGTTTTTT	13	TRBV12-5	TRBJ1-4	.	.
CASGLAGGYTGELFF	TGTGCCAGCGGGCTGGCGGGGGGATACACCGGGGAGCTGTTTTTT	15	TRBV28	TRBJ2-2	TRBD2	few
CASTLGDHEQYF	TGTGCCAGCACCCTCGGGGACCACGAGCAGTACTTC	12	TRBV2	TRBJ2-7	.	once
CASSEGLAGSYNEQFF	TGTGCCAGCAGCGAGGGACTAGCGGGAAGCTACAATGAGCAGTTCTTC	16	TRBV9	TRBJ2-1	TRBD2	.